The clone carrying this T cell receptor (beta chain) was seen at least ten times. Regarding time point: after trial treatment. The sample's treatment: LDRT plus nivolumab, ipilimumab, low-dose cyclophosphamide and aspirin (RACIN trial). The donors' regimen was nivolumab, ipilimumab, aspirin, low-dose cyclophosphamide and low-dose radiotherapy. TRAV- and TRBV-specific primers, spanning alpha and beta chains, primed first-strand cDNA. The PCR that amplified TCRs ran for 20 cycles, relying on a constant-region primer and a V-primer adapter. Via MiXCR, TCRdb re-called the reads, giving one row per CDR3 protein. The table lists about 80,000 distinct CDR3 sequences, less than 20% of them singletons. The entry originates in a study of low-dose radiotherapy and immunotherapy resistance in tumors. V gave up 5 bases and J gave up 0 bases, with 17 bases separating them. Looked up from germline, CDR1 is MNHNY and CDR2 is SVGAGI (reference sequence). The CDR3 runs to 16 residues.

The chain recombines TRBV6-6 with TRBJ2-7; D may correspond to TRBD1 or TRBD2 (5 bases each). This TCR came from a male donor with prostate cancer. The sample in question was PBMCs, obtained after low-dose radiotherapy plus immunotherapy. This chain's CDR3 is CASSTISEGRSYEQYF. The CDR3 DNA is TGTGCCAGCAGTACCATCTCCGAGGGACGCTCCTACGAGCAGTACTTC.